This TCR beta chain was captured in a study of T cells in Graves' hyperthyroidism and ophthalmopathy. This CDR3 is built from 11 residues. V lost 5 bases and J 3 bases, leaving 5 bases between the germline ends. Used for diagnoses were clinical symptoms, serum thyroxine and TRAb, thyroid ultrasound and orbital computed tomography. Study-wide points: From stable hyperthyroidism, ophthalmopathy was separated by a 13 V-J model. Ophthalmopathy, which appeared later, was predicted by the model a median about 6 months before onset. Blood also contained most expanded thyroid clonotypes above 0.001.

Template material for amplifying TCR beta CDR3 regions consisted of RNA transcripts. With the HTBI primer set, the TCR CDR3 went through a first round of RT-PCR. MiXCR was run by TCRdb on the multiplex PCR reads, yielding one entry per CDR3 protein. Altogether 540,000 or so distinct CDR3 sequences are present, just over 45% being singletons, with the ten largest covering under 20%. This clonotype has only one observation. Its antigen is as yet unknown. Given the absence of the conserved phenylalanine or tryptophan at the CDR3 end, a read error is likely. V is TRBV12-3 or TRBV12-4 and J is TRBJ2-7; the D is unclear. Source material: peripheral blood or thyroid tissue (not recorded which). The TCR was taken from an adult woman with Graves' disease, either hyperthyroidism or ophthalmopathy (not recorded which). CDR3 protein: CASSGDYEQYL. CDR3 DNA sequence: TGTGCCAGCAGTGGGGACTACGAGCAGTACCTC.